A selection of T cell receptor beta chains follows, all from one sample in a study of T-cell memory formation after mild COVID-19. MiXCR, applied by TCRdb to the 5' RACE reads, yields one record per CDR3 protein. The table shows roughly 580,000 distinct CDR3 sequences, with around 17% occurring only once. Sequencing was done on a sample of PBMCs or a T cell subset sorted from them (not recorded which). The receptors stem from an adult woman who had mild COVID-19 (a few samples of this study predate the infection). Cell type and time point are not known. The CDR3 runs from the conserved cysteine through the conserved F or W. Fields, in order: V gene, J gene, CDR3 protein.

V: TRBV4-1
J: TRBJ2-3
CDR3: CASSQGSLTLDQYF

V: TRBV2
J: TRBJ2-7
CDR3: CASSAVGESYEQYF

V: TRBV7-8
J: TRBJ2-5
CDR3: CASSQGRRRGGGETQYF

V: TRBV9
J: TRBJ2-1
CDR3: CASSPSPEIYEQFF

V: TRBV7-3
J: TRBJ2-3
CDR3: CASSAGTKTDTQYF

V: TRBV19
J: TRBJ1-5
CDR3: CASSIGPGRLRNQPQHF

V: TRBV18
J: TRBJ1-6
CDR3: CASSPRATVQGNSPLHF

V: TRBV27
J: TRBJ1-2
CDR3: CASYSGFAFGYTF

V: TRBV5-5
J: TRBJ1-2
CDR3: CASSLDPTWDYGYTF

V: TRBV9
J: TRBJ1-2
CDR3: CASSVEVRGDGYTF

V: TRBV6-5
J: TRBJ2-7
CDR3: CASSSTSRVDGAYEQYF

V: TRBV12-3/TRBV12-4
J: TRBJ2-5
CDR3: CASSSGQLTSGSKETQYF

V: TRBV20-1
J: TRBJ1-1
CDR3: CSARRAGRGTEAFF

V: TRBV5-1
J: TRBJ2-7
CDR3: CASSSTGTDSYEQYF

V: TRBV7-6
J: TRBJ2-1
CDR3: CASSSSPGLAGGGEQFF

V: TRBV3-1
J: TRBJ2-5
CDR3: CASSVTIYQETQYF

V: TRBV11-2
J: TRBJ2-1
CDR3: CASSPQGIYNEQFF

V: TRBV4-1
J: TRBJ1-5
CDR3: CASSQEPVNQPQHF

V: TRBV7-6
J: TRBJ2-1
CDR3: CASSSGVGASNEQFF

V: TRBV7-6
J: TRBJ2-2
CDR3: CASSLGPPLKNGELFF

V: TRBV6-5
J: TRBJ2-3
CDR3: CASSNPGLGTDTQYF

V: TRBV2
J: TRBJ2-7
CDR3: CATLETGSSYEQYF

V: TRBV2
J: TRBJ2-1
CDR3: CASSALVQFF

V: TRBV5-1
J: TRBJ1-1
CDR3: CASSFRDVSNTEAFF

V: TRBV20-1
J: TRBJ1-5
CDR3: CSASPGTGGNQPQHF

V: TRBV12-3/TRBV12-4
J: TRBJ1-6
CDR3: CASSRQNNSPLHF

V: TRBV2
J: TRBJ1-5
CDR3: CASSGQGTSNQPQHF

V: TRBV18
J: TRBJ1-6
CDR3: CATSVGPGHSLSYNSPLHF

V: TRBV20-1
J: TRBJ2-1
CDR3: CSATLAGGYGGVQFF

V: TRBV9
J: TRBJ2-2
CDR3: CASSATPLAANTGELFF

V: TRBV5-1
J: TRBJ1-6
CDR3: CASSLVEEDSPLHF

V: TRBV12-3/TRBV12-4
J: TRBJ2-4
CDR3: CASSLTGLAKNIQYF

V: TRBV29-1
J: TRBJ1-2
CDR3: CSVVDRDNYGYTF

V: TRBV20-1
J: TRBJ2-7
CDR3: CSAREGASGYEQYF

V: TRBV30
J: TRBJ2-5
CDR3: CAWSPQGKTQYF

V: TRBV4-3
J: TRBJ2-7
CDR3: CASSQDRGTYEQYF

V: TRBV12-3/TRBV12-4
J: TRBJ1-1
CDR3: CASGAGWGLNTEAFF

V: TRBV4-2
J: TRBJ2-5
CDR3: CASSQGAGGETQYF

V: TRBV9
J: TRBJ2-1
CDR3: CASSVHSGRAGGGEQFF

V: TRBV30
J: TRBJ1-5
CDR3: CAWSVQEQTQAPQHF

V: TRBV5-6
J: TRBJ1-6
CDR3: CASSLEVGQLNSPLHF

V: TRBV25-1
J: TRBJ1-3
CDR3: CASNADRGGGNTIYF

V: TRBV27
J: TRBJ2-1
CDR3: CASSLSTGKEQFF

V: TRBV30
J: TRBJ1-2
CDR3: CAWSDGPGYGYTF

V: TRBV12-3/TRBV12-4
J: TRBJ2-3
CDR3: CASSLYPNRPDTQYF

V: TRBV12-3/TRBV12-4
J: TRBJ2-1
CDR3: CASKWDRGYNEQFF

V: TRBV5-6
J: TRBJ1-1
CDR3: CASSPEVNTEAFF

V: TRBV14
J: TRBJ1-1
CDR3: CASSPHRGATEAFF

V: TRBV5-5
J: TRBJ2-5
CDR3: CASSLSDVETQYF

V: TRBV29-1
J: TRBJ2-7
CDR3: CSGLEGDSSYEQYF

V: TRBV9
J: TRBJ2-3
CDR3: CASSVDLGTDTQYF

V: TRBV7-9
J: TRBJ2-7
CDR3: CASSLVASSLHEQYF

V: TRBV29-1
J: TRBJ1-1
CDR3: CSVEDVNRRTEAFF

V: TRBV5-1
J: TRBJ1-1
CDR3: CASSTTQNRGTEAFF

V: TRBV29-1
J: TRBJ2-7
CDR3: CSVGDRRHSYEQYF